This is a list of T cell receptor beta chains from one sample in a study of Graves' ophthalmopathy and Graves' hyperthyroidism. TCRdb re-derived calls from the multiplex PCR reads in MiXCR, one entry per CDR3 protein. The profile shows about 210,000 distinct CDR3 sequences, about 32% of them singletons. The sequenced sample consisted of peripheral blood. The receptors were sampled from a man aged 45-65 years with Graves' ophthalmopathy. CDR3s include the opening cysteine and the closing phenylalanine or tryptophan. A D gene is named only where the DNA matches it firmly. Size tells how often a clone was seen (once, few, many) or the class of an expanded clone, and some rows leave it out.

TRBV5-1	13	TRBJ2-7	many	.	TGCGCCAGCAGTGAGAGGAGTTGGCACGAGCAGTACTTC	CASSERSWHEQYF
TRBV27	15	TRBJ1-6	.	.	TGTGCCAGCAGTTCCGCCAGGGTTCGGAATTCACCCCTCCACTTT	CASSSARVRNSPLHF
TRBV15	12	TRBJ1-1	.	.	TGTGCCACCAGCAGCAACGGTGATGAAGCTTTCTTT	CATSSNGDEAFF
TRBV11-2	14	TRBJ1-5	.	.	TGTGCCAGCAGCATACGGGTCGGAGGCCAGCCCCAGCATTTT	CASSIRVGGQPQHF
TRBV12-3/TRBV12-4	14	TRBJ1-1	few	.	TGTGCCAGCAGTTCAGGTGACAGGAACACTGAAGCTTTCTTT	CASSSGDRNTEAFF
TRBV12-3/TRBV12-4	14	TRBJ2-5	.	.	TGTGCCAGCAGTTTGACTGCAGGGGTAGAGACCCAGTACTTC	CASSLTAGVETQYF
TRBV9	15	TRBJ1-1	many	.	TGTGCCAGCAGCGTAGTACCCCCCGAGAACACTGAAGCTTTCTTT	CASSVVPPENTEAFF
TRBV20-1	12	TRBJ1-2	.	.	TGCAGTGCTAGAGACGGACAGTCACCCTACACCTTC	CSARDGQSPYTF
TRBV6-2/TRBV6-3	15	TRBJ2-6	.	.	TGTGCCAGCAGTTGGGACAACTCTGGGGCCAACGTCCTGACTTTC	CASSWDNSGANVLTF
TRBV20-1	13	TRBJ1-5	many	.	TGCAGTGCTAGAACAGGGTTCGGACAGCCCCAGCATTTT	CSARTGFGQPQHF
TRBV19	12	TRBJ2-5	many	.	TGTGCCAGTAGTACCGGGTGGGAGACCCAGTACTTC	CASSTGWETQYF
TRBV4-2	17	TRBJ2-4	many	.	TGTGCCAGCAGCCAAGAAATTTCGGCAACTCTACTTAGCATTCAGTACTTC	CASSQEISATLLSIQYF
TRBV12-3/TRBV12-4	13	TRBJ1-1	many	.	TGTGCCAGCAGCCCCCGTTGGGGCACTGAAGCTTTCTTT	CASSPRWGTEAFF
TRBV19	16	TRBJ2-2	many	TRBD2	TGTGCCAGTAGTATCTTTCTAGCGGGCCACACCGGGGAGCTGTTTTTT	CASSIFLAGHTGELFF
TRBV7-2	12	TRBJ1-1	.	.	TGTGCCAGCGGTTTAGGAGGGGGAAAAGCTTTCTTT	CASGLGGGKAFF
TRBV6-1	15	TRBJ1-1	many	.	TGTGCCAGCAGTGAAGCGCTTCGGGAGGACACTGAAGCTTTCTTT	CASSEALREDTEAFF
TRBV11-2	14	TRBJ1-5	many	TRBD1	TGTGCCAGCAGCTCGACAGGGAAGGTCCAGCCCCAGCATTTT	CASSSTGKVQPQHF
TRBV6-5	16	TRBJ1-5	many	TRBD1	TGTGCCAGCACCTACCGGGACAGGGGACCCAATCAGCCCCAGCATTTT	CASTYRDRGPNQPQHF
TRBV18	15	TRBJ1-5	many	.	TGTGCCAGCTCACCACGAGAAGGAGGACGGGAGCCCCAGCATTTT	CASSPREGGREPQHF
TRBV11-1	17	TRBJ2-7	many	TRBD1	TGTGCCAGCAGCTCCGGGACAGGTGGTTGGGAGTCCTACGAGCGGTACTTC	CASSSGTGGWESYERYF
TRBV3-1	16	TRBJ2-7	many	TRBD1	TGTGCCAGCAGCTCTCACTCCGGGACAGGGGACTACGAGCAGTACTTC	CASSSHSGTGDYEQYF
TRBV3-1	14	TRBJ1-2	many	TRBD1	TGTGCCAGCAGCCAAGGGACAGGAACGGGTGGCTACACCTTC	CASSQGTGTGGYTF
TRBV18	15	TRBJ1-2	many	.	TGTGCCAGCTCACCCAAACATACGGCTAACTATGGCTACACCTTC	CASSPKHTANYGYTF